This T cell receptor (beta chain) was sequenced in a study of blood T cell repertoires in COVID-19 (TCRdb year 2020). For the wider study: Samples from collaborators originated in the United States, Italy and Spain and spanned both the acute and convalescent phases of COVID-19. The prospective study material was composed of cDNA or gDNA derived from T cells, B-cell-depleted T cells, or PBMCs. Where HLA class I and class II types were available, the types were taken from metadata supplied by the sample provider, not from assay-based typing. The repertoires were released in a freely available public database meant as a resource for research on the immune response to SARS-CoV-2. A de-identified subject ID, COVID-19 status, age in years and sex were almost always included in the sample metadata. Samples came from the ongoing ImmuneRACE study (first 160 participants) plus 1,254 subjects from 6 global collaborators. Subjects who had been exposed to COVID-19, were actively infected with it, or had recovered from it provided the deeply sampled blood TCRbeta repertoires that made up the dataset.

What the work shows at the level of the full study, not this receptor alone: Clinical and demographic metadata were provided uncurated, with the amount varying by source and participant.

TCRbeta CDR3 regions were amplified from genomic DNA by means of the immunoSEQ Assay, a bias-controlled multiplex PCR. The source study handled its data this way. Nucleated cell counts per sample were estimated from amplification of reference gene primers within the assay. To quantify the absolute abundance of each unique TCRbeta CDR3 rearrangement, sequence reads were collapsed and filtered. For each sample, productive Simpson clonality was calculated as the square root of Simpson's diversity index over productive rearrangements. Imported from immuneACCESS, the table was reduced by TCRdb to in-frame sequences with V and J called. These copies leave out some clones; in studies compared against another copy, an unresolved V gene accounts for under half, and the cause of the remainder is not known. That table gives V, J and clone size, and the DNA gave D and trimming. A total of around 240,000 clones appear in this sample, around 83% of them only once. The ten largest clones take up approximately 7% of the sample.

Each collaborating institution followed its own protocols to collect whole blood in K2EDTA tubes. For TCRbeta analysis, collaborator samples were shipped as frozen whole blood, as isolated PBMCs, or as DNA extracted from either sample type. The CDR3 contains 14 residues, cysteine and phenylalanine counted. CDR3 DNA is the only sequence kept; it has 42 bases, read in frame from the first base. Ends trimmed: V by 4 bases, J by 8 bases; bases unmatched to a gene: 7. The germline V gene (reference sequence) yields SGHNT for CDR1 and YYREEE for CDR2. In the case of this clone: It has no known antigen specificity. The input lacks base qualities; no much larger clone sits a single base away.

This receptor chain uses TRBV5-4 and TRBJ1-4; 8 bases in the middle match TRBD1. What was sequenced was peripheral blood. The source is a woman in her fifties or sixties with acute or convalescent COVID-19. The nucleotide sequence is TGTGCCAGCAGCCTTGGACAGGGCTACGAAAAACTGTTTTTT. It specifies CASSLGQGYEKLFF.